This TCR beta chain was profiled in a study of type 1 regulatory T cells. Turning to the study itself: This in vitro CD4 product, T-allo10, is enriched for Tr1 cells and alloantigen-specific.

This CDR3 has 14 amino acids. With 3 bases removed from V and 6 bases from J, the gap between germline ends came to 12 bases. Germline CDR1 reads MNHEY; CDR2 reads SMNVEV (reference sequence). With respect to this clonotype: Its antigen is still unknown.

TCRdb reprocessed the reads via MiXCR and lists one record per CDR3 protein. The profile shows 35,000 to 50,000 distinct CDR3 sequences, approximately 12% of them singletons. The sequence was obtained from a human donor in good health. The chain couples TRBV27 to TRBJ2-1, with D uncertain. The sequencing input was cultured non-Tr1 T cells, either the whole culture or a sorted T cell fraction (not recorded which). CDR3 sequence (DNA): TGTGCCAGCAGTTTGGTCCGGGCTAGCAATGAGCAGTTCTTC. Translated: CASSLVRASNEQFF.